The following is a T cell receptor (beta chain) sequence with its context. Profiled with immunoSEQ multiplex PCR; TCRdb holds only in-frame clones, not every one. The sample includes 40,000 to 45,000 clones, around 70% seen only once; the top ten take roughly a sixth. CDR1 and CDR2 from the germline V gene are MGHRA and YSYEKL. This CDR3 is 15 amino acids long. Losses at the gene ends were 1 base for V and 4 bases for J; bases not matched to a gene: 4. This entry is derived from a study of control samples from healthy donors and cancer patients. The sequenced sample consisted of formalin-fixed, paraffin-embedded tissue. This TCR was recovered from a male donor with melanoma. The rearrangement links TRBV4-1 to TRBJ2-7; 10 bases align to TRBD1. The CDR3 DNA follows: TGCGCCAGCAGCCAAGCGACAGGGGGCTTGTACGAGCAGTACTTC. Amino acids: CASSQATGGLYEQYF.